Below are 15 T cell receptor beta chains sequenced from a single sample in a study of blood T cell repertoires in COVID-19. Some clones are missing from TCRdb's copy, which holds only in-frame ones; the method was immunoSEQ multiplex PCR. The sample holds some 180,000 clones, around 86% seen once. Sequences were obtained from PBMCs or T cells enriched from blood (not recorded which). The receptor set was obtained from a woman aged 35 to 49 in a cohort exposed to, infected with or recovered from COVID-19 (not recorded which).

The CDR3 DNA is TGCGCCAGCAGCTTTACGCTTTCTACCTACAATGAGCAGTTCTTC. This codes for CASSFTLSTYNEQFF. This rearrangement joins TRBV5-1 to TRBJ2-1; D call uncertain. CDR1 SGHRS and CDR2 YFSETQ come from the germline V gene. The CDR3 covers 15 residues. V was trimmed by 2 bases and J by 2 bases, leaving 11 bases between them. Filled out from reference TRBV5-1 and TRBJ2-1, the complete variable domain reads KAGVTQTPRYLIKTRGQQVTLSCSPISGHRSVSWYQQTPGQGLQFLFEYFSETQRNKGNFPGRFSGRQFSNSRSEMNVSTLELGDSALYLCASSFTLSTYNEQFFGPGTRLTVL.

The chain uses TRBV5-1 and TRBJ2-7; D gene uncertain. The CDR3 contains 13 residues. Deletions cut 0 bases from V and 0 bases from J, with 4 bases between. The germline V gene encodes CDR1 SGHRS and CDR2 YFSETQ. The CDR3 loop reads CASSLAVSYEQYF. CDR3 nucleotides: TGCGCCAGCAGCTTGGCCGTCTCCTACGAGCAGTACTTC.

This clone was seen only once. The V gene is TRBV13, the J gene TRBJ2-7; D gene ambiguous. This CDR3 spans 14 amino acids. From germline, CDR1 is PRHDT and CDR2 FYEKMQ (reference sequence). V was shortened by 0 bases and J by 2 bases, with 8 bases between the two germline ends. The CDR3 reads CASSLGGTPYEQYF. CDR3 in DNA: TGTGCCAGCAGCTTAGGGGGCACCCCCTACGAGCAGTACTTC.

The V call is TRBV5-4, the J call TRBJ2-2, with a weak D call TRBD2 (6 bases). This CDR3 spans 13 amino acids. The V end was cut by 3 bases, the J end by 6 bases, with 9 bases between. Germline V gene lookup returns CDR1 SGHNT and CDR2 YYREEE (reference sequence). The CDR3 DNA reads TGTGCCAGCAGCTGGGGGGAATCCGGGGAGCTGTTTTTT. Amino acid sequence: CASSWGESGELFF.

V usage is TRBV7-2 and J usage is TRBJ1-1; D remains ambiguous. V lost 5 bases to trimming and J lost 0 bases, with 19 bases between them. Germline V CDR1 and CDR2: SGHTA, FQGNSA. The length of the CDR3 is 17 residues. CDR3 in DNA: TGTGCCAGCAGCCCTCGGCTTAGCAGCCACATGAACACTGAAGCTTTCTTT. Encoded protein: CASSPRLSSHMNTEAFF.

On this clone itself: Its ends do not fully match the called genes, so a read error is possible. The rearrangement links TRBV11-2 to TRBJ1-6; 7 bases align to TRBD1. The CDR3 length is 11 residues. Germline V gene sequence: CDR1 SGHAT, CDR2 FQNNGV. The CDR3 DNA follows: TGTGCCAGCAGCGTAGACAGGGTGCTCCACTTT. Amino acids: CASSVDRVLHF.

The genes are TRBV4-1 and TRBJ2-3; TRBD1 might be the D (5 bases). The CDR3 spans 15 residues. Trimming left V 0 bases short and J 2 bases short, with 9 bases between. Per germline, CDR1 MGHRA and CDR2 YSYEKL. The CDR3 loop is CASSQDGRDTDTQYF. The CDR3 DNA sequence: TGCGCCAGCAGCCAAGATGGCAGGGACACAGATACGCAGTATTTT.

In DNA form, the CDR3 reads TGCAGCGTGCGACAGCTAACTGAAGCTTTCTTT. Encoded protein: CSVRQLTEAFF. The V gene is TRBV29-1, the J gene TRBJ1-1, with D possibly being TRBD1 (5 bases). Trimming left V 6 bases short and J 5 bases short, with 10 bases between. This CDR3 is built from 11 residues. CDR1 is SQVTM and CDR2 is ANQGSEA in the germline V gene.

This chain connects TRBV27 to TRBJ2-7; 10 nucleotides agree with TRBD1. Germline loops: CDR1 MNHEY, CDR2 SMNVEV (reference sequence). The CDR3 contains 14 residues. V shed 5 bases and J 3 bases; nucleotides not matched to a gene: 4. CDR3 coding DNA: TGTGCCAGCAGTGTAGGGACAGGGGTCTACGAGCAGTACTTC. It codes for CASSVGTGVYEQYF.

The V and J genes are TRBV4-1 and TRBJ2-2; tentatively, D is TRBD1 (6 bases). This CDR3 has 15 amino acids. The germline V and J ends were trimmed by 3 bases and 1 base, with 9 bases remaining between them. Germline values: CDR1 MGHRA, CDR2 YSYEKL. Written as DNA, the CDR3 is TGCGCCAGCAGCCACTTGGGACAGAACACCGGGGAGCTGTTTTTT. The encoded protein is CASSHLGQNTGELFF.

The chain couples TRBV29-1 to TRBJ1-1; D remains ambiguous. Germline V gene lookup returns CDR1 SQVTM and CDR2 ANQGSEA. V was cut by 4 bases and J by 0 bases, with 12 bases left in between. This CDR3 comprises 14 residues. CDR3 loop: CSVVLGFMNTEAFF. CDR3 nucleotides: TGCAGCGTTGTTCTGGGCTTCATGAACACTGAAGCTTTCTTT.

The chain combines TRBV15 with TRBJ1-5; D is uncertain. In germline, CDR1 is LNHNV, CDR2 YYDKDF (reference sequence). The length of the CDR3 is 16 residues. With 5 bases removed from V and 8 bases from J, the gap between germline ends came to 22 bases. CDR3 in amino acids: CATSPLGRGSVEPQHF. The CDR3 nucleotides read TGTGCCACCAGCCCCTTAGGACGAGGGTCCGTTGAGCCCCAGCATTTT. The whole variable domain, filled in from reference TRBV15 and TRBJ1-5, reads DAMVIQNPRYQVTQFGKPVTLSCSQTLNHNVMYWYQQKSSQAPKLLFHYYDKDFNNEADTPDNFQSRRPNTSFCFLDIRSPGLGDTAMYLCATSPLGRGSVEPQHFGDGTRLSIL.

This clone has just one count. This chain joins TRBV28 and TRBJ1-2, with D maybe TRBD1 (5 bases). The CDR3 spans 12 residues. The V gene's germline CDR1 is MDHEN and CDR2 SYDVKM. V was shortened by 5 bases and J by 8 bases, with 12 bases between the two germline ends. The CDR3 here is CASSAGPRGYTF. The CDR3 DNA sequence: TGTGCCAGCAGTGCAGGGCCTAGGGGCTACACCTTC.

The chain joins TRBV5-1 to TRBJ1-1, with D hard to call. This CDR3 region has 15 residues. V lost 0 bases, J lost 2 bases, and 11 bases lay in between. The germline V gene encodes CDR1 SGHRS and CDR2 YFSETQ. The DNA of the CDR3 is TGCGCCAGCAGCTTGGGGGCGCTTCCAAACACTGAAGCTTTCTTT. Amino acid sequence: CASSLGALPNTEAFF.

The chain combines TRBV10-2 with TRBJ2-1, with TRBD2 matching 12 bases. Looked up from germline, CDR1 is WSHSY and CDR2 is SAAADI. This CDR3 spans 14 amino acids. The V gene end was trimmed by 6 bases and the J gene end by 8 bases; junction bases not matched to a gene: 5. Written as DNA, the CDR3 is TGCGCCAGCAGCCTAGCGGGGGGGCAGTATGAGCAGTTCTTC. Its protein product is CASSLAGGQYEQFF.